The 21 T cell receptor beta chains listed next were all sequenced from one sample in a study of T cells in Graves' hyperthyroidism and ophthalmopathy. TCR beta CDR3 regions were amplified from RNA transcripts. When the TCR CDR3 underwent first-round RT-PCR, the HTBI primer set was used. Using its own MiXCR run on the multiplex PCR reads, TCRdb lists one record per CDR3 protein. The data contain around 240,000 distinct CDR3 sequences, about 16% of them singletons. Sequenced sample: blood. The receptor source for this set is a woman between 18 and 30 years old with Graves' ophthalmopathy.

This clonotype has a count of ten or more. The rearrangement joins TRBV7-7 to TRBJ2-3; weak D call: TRBD1 (5 bases). Germline V gene lookup returns CDR1 SSHAT and CDR2 FNYEAQ (reference sequence). CDR3 length: 13 amino acids. V gave up 10 bases and J gave up 7 bases, with 18 bases separating them. The CDR3 spells CAIGPISDNTQYF. The CDR3 nucleotides read TGTGCCATTGGGCCAATATCGGACAATACGCAGTATTTT.

This clonotype was found many times. The chain joins TRBV6-1 to TRBJ2-5; tentative D call: TRBD2 (5 bases). The CDR3 length is 15 residues. V was cut by 0 bases and J by 5 bases, with 13 bases left in between. Germline V gene data show CDR1 as MNHNS and CDR2 as SASEGT. The CDR3 here is CASSEAPSSGETQYF. CDR3 nucleotides: TGTGCCAGCAGTGAAGCCCCTAGCTCTGGGGAGACCCAGTACTTC.

This clonotype was seen repeatedly, ten times or more. The V call is TRBV7-8, the J call TRBJ2-1; the D gene is possibly TRBD2 (6 bases). The germline V and J ends were trimmed by 5 bases and 2 bases, with 13 bases remaining between them. The CDR3 extends over 15 amino acids. CDR1 and CDR2 from the germline V gene are SGHVS and FQNEAQ. The CDR3 loop reads CASSAGRQPYNEQFF. For the CDR3, the DNA is TGTGCCAGCAGCGCGGGGAGGCAACCCTACAATGAGCAGTTCTTC.

This clonotype was detected ten times or more. The V gene is TRBV7-6, the J gene TRBJ2-7, with 12 bases lining up with TRBD2. The CDR3 is made up of 15 amino acids. Germline CDR1 SGHVS, CDR2 FNYEAQ. The V gene end was trimmed by 4 bases and the J gene end by 5 bases; junction bases not matched to a gene: 6. The CDR3 bases are TGTGCCAGCAGCTCAGGACTAGCGGGACTAAACGAGCAGTACTTC. Its translation is CASSSGLAGLNEQYF.

The CDR3 spells CASSFDGVSSYNEQFF. The CDR3 coding sequence is TGTGCCAGCAGCTTCGACGGGGTTAGCTCCTACAATGAGCAGTTCTTC. The chain couples TRBV5-4 to TRBJ2-1, with D possibly matching TRBD2 (5 bases). The V gene's germline CDR1 is SGHNT and CDR2 YYREEE (reference sequence). V lost 2 bases, J lost 0 bases, and 12 bases lay in between. The CDR3 has 16 amino acids.

The gene calls are TRBV6-2 or TRBV6-3 and TRBJ1-2; no clear D. V was shortened by 8 bases and J by 8 bases, with 18 bases between the two germline ends. Germline values: CDR1 MNHEY, CDR2 SVGEGT. The CDR3 consists of 13 residues. CDR3 loop: CASLQFGVDGYTF. CDR3 nucleotides: TGTGCCAGCCTTCAATTTGGGGTCGACGGCTACACCTTC.

This chain uses TRBV18 with TRBJ2-3; D is ambiguous. Germline assignment: CDR1 KGHSH and CDR2 LQKENI. This CDR3 has 13 residues. Deletions cut 3 bases from V and 8 bases from J, with 12 bases between. The CDR3 DNA follows: TGTGCCAGCTCACCGTCGGCTAGGATTACGCAGTATTTT. Its protein product is CASSPSARITQYF.

V and J are TRBV19 and TRBJ2-7, with a possible D match to TRBD2 (6 bases). V was trimmed by 1 base and J by 0 bases, leaving 13 bases between them. The CDR3 is 16 residues long. Per germline, CDR1 LNHDA and CDR2 SQIVND (reference sequence). CDR3 sequence reads: CASSIVSGRHSYEQYF. CDR3 sequence (DNA): TGTGCCAGTAGTATAGTCTCAGGGAGGCACTCCTACGAGCAGTACTTC.

This clonotype was detected many times. This chain connects TRBV5-1 to TRBJ2-1; possibly TRBD2 for D (5 bases). Germline lookup yields CDR1 SGHRS and CDR2 YFSETQ. This CDR3 has 13 residues. The ends were cut back, 4 bases at V and 7 bases at J, with 12 bases in the middle. The CDR3 region is CASSVDFGNEQFF. CDR3 bases: TGCGCCAGCAGCGTGGACTTCGGGAATGAGCAGTTCTTC.

This clonotype was detected many times. The genes are TRBV7-3 and TRBJ2-3, with D maybe TRBD2 (6 bases). This CDR3 has 14 residues. V dropped 5 bases and J dropped 1 base, with 10 bases sitting between them. Germline V CDR1 and CDR2: SGHTA, FQGTGA. CDR3 amino acids: CASSPGLRTDTQYF. The CDR3 region has the DNA TGTGCCAGCAGCCCGGGACTTCGCACAGATACGCAGTATTTT.

This clonotype has a count of ten or more. The chain combines TRBV20-1 with TRBJ1-1, with TRBD1 as a possible D gene (6 bases). Germline V gene lookup returns CDR1 DFQATT and CDR2 SNEGSKA (reference sequence). The CDR3 sequence is 13 residues long. V lost 6 bases to trimming and J lost 1 base, with 12 bases between them. This CDR3 reads CSARRDTNTEAFF. The CDR3 DNA reads as TGCAGTGCCCGCCGGGACACGAACACTGAAGCTTTCTTT.

This clonotype showed up many times. The chain carries TRBV27 and TRBJ1-5; TRBD1 matches at 9 bases. Looked up from germline, CDR1 is MNHEY and CDR2 is SMNVEV (reference sequence). The J segment lost 4 bases and the V segment lost 5 bases, leaving 3 bases of the junction unmatched. This CDR3 is built from 14 residues. CDR3 in amino acids: CASSPGTGNQPQHF. CDR3 bases: TGTGCCAGCAGTCCCGGGACAGGGAATCAGCCCCAGCATTTT.

This clonotype came up many times. The rearrangement uses TRBV20-1 and TRBJ2-7; D is unclear. CDR1 and CDR2 from the germline V gene are DFQATT and SNEGSKA (reference sequence). Trimming cost V 5 bases and J 4 bases, with 12 bases left between them. This CDR3 has 12 amino acids. This CDR3 is CSAPTLGYEQYF. CDR3 in DNA: TGCAGTGCTCCCACCCTAGGATACGAGCAGTACTTC.

This clonotype was counted many times. In DNA form, the CDR3 reads TGTGCCAGCACCCCGGACAGCTATGGCTACACCTTC. This encodes CASTPDSYGYTF. V and J are TRBV28 and TRBJ1-2, with D perhaps TRBD1 (6 bases). CDR1 and CDR2 from the germline V gene are MDHEN and SYDVKM. V was cut by 7 bases and J by 4 bases, with 10 bases left in between. The CDR3 is 12 amino acids.

This clonotype came up many times. The chain recombines TRBV7-2 with TRBJ2-6; D remains unclear. V lost 5 bases and J 0 bases, leaving 8 bases between the germline ends. The V gene's germline CDR1 is SGHTA and CDR2 FQGNSA. The CDR3 runs to 15 residues. CDR3 DNA: TGTGCCAGCAGCCTCGTTTACTCTGGGGCCAACGTCCTGACTTTC. This translates into CASSLVYSGANVLTF.

On this clonotype itself: This may be a read error, as it is one base from a much larger clone. The gene calls are TRBV27 and TRBJ2-7; D perhaps matches TRBD2 (5 bases). The CDR3 is 16 residues long. Trimming left V 8 bases short and J 5 bases short, with 25 bases between. Germline lookup yields CDR1 MNHEY and CDR2 SMNVEV (reference sequence). This chain's CDR3 is CASGPSGWERADEQYF. The CDR3 nucleotides read TGTGCCAGCGGCCCCTCCGGGTGGGAGAGGGCGGACGAGCAGTACTTC.

This clonotype was observed at least ten times. The rearrangement links TRBV7-3 to TRBJ2-1; no firm D call. CDR1 SGHTA and CDR2 FQGTGA come from the germline V gene. The CDR3 sequence is 12 residues long. V lost 4 bases and J lost 7, with 8 bases in between. The CDR3 nucleotides read TGTGCCAGCAGCTCCCAGAGAAATGAGCAGTTCTTC. It codes for CASSSQRNEQFF.

The chain combines TRBV28 with TRBJ1-5, with TRBD1 as a possible D gene (6 bases). Trimming cost V 6 bases and J 7 bases, with 16 bases left between them. The germline CDR1 and CDR2 sequences are MDHEN and SYDVKM. The CDR3 loop spans 14 amino acids. The CDR3 here is CASSLGGAAQPQHF. The CDR3 region has the DNA TGTGCCAGCAGCCTAGGGGGGGCTGCCCAGCCCCAGCATTTT. Combining the CDR3 with reference TRBV28 and TRBJ1-5 gives the whole variable domain DVKVTQSSRYLVKRTGEKVFLECVQDMDHENMFWYRQDPGLGLRLIYFSYDVKMKEKGDIPEGYSVSREKKERFSLILESASTNQTSMYLCASSLGGAAQPQHFGDGTRLSIL.

This clonotype was picked up one time. This sequence joins TRBV13 and TRBJ2-5; a weak D match, TRBD2 (6 bases). CDR3 size: 12 residues. The germline gives CDR1 PRHDT, CDR2 FYEKMQ (reference sequence). V was clipped by 4 bases and J by 8 bases, with 11 bases between them. Here the CDR3 DNA reads TGTGCCAGCAGCTCGGACGGGAGAACCCAGTACTTC. Translating gives CASSSDGRTQYF.

This sequence joins TRBV29-1 and TRBJ2-7; D is possibly TRBD1 (6 bases). The germline V gene encodes CDR1 SQVTM and CDR2 ANQGSEA. V lost 6 bases and J 2 bases, leaving 17 bases between the germline ends. CDR3 length: 14 amino acids. The CDR3 coding sequence is TGCAGCGTCAGGACAGATACAATTGCCTACGAGCAGTACTTC. This translates into CSVRTDTIAYEQYF.

This clonotype was detected a few times. The chain recombines TRBV7-9 with TRBJ2-1, with 7 nucleotides matching TRBD2. From germline, CDR1 is SEHNR and CDR2 FQNEAQ (reference sequence). The CDR3 contains 16 residues. V was clipped by 0 bases and J by 3 bases; unmatched bases: 5. The CDR3 DNA follows: TGTGCCAGCAGCTTAGCGGGGGGGATAGACTACAATGAGCAGTTCTTC. This sequence encodes CASSLAGGIDYNEQFF. The whole variable domain, remainder taken from reference TRBV7-9 and TRBJ2-1, is DTGVSQNPRHKITKRGQNVTFRCDPISEHNRLYWYRQTLGQGPEFLTYFQNEAQLEKSRLLSDRFSAERPKGSFSTLEIQRTEQGDSAMYLCASSLAGGIDYNEQFFGPGTRLTVL.